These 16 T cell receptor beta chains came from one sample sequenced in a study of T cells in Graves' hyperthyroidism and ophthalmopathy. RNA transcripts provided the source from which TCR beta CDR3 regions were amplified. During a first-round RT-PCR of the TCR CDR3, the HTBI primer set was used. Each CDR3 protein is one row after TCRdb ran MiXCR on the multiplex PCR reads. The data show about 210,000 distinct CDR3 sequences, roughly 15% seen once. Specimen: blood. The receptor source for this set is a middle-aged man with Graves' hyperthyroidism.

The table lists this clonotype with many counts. CDR3 sequence reads: CASSFFPRTQKNSNSPLHF. CDR3 sequence (DNA): TGTGCCAGCAGTTTTTTCCCCCGGACGCAAAAAAACAGTAATTCACCCCTCCACTTT. The chain combines TRBV28 with TRBJ1-6; D not resolved. CDR1 MDHEN and CDR2 SYDVKM come from the germline V gene. This CDR3 has 19 amino acids. V lost 3 bases to trimming and J lost 6 bases, with 24 bases between them.

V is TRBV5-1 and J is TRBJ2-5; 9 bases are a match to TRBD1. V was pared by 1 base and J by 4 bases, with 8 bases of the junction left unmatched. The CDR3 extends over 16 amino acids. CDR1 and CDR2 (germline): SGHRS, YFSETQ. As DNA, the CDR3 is TGCGCCAGCAGCTTGATTGGACAGGGGCTGGGAGAGACCCAGTACTTC. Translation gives CASSLIGQGLGETQYF. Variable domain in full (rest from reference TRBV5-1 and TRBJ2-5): KAGVTQTPRYLIKTRGQQVTLSCSPISGHRSVSWYQQTPGQGLQFLFEYFSETQRNKGNFPGRFSGRQFSNSRSEMNVSTLELGDSALYLCASSLIGQGLGETQYFGPGTRLLVL.

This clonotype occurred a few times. CDR3 loop: CASSLFASYEQYF. The CDR3, as DNA: TGTGCCAGCAGTTTATTTGCCAGCTACGAGCAGTACTTC. The chain recombines TRBV27 with TRBJ2-7, with D uncertain. Germline CDR1 MNHEY, CDR2 SMNVEV (reference sequence). The CDR3 spans 13 residues. V lost 1 base and J lost 3, with 7 bases in between.

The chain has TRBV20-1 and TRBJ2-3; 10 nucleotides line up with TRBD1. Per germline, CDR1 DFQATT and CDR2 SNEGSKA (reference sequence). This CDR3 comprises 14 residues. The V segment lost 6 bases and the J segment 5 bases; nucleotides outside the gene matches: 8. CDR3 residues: CSAGTGTGVDTQYF. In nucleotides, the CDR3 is TGCAGTGCCGGGACCGGGACAGGGGTAGATACGCAGTATTTT.

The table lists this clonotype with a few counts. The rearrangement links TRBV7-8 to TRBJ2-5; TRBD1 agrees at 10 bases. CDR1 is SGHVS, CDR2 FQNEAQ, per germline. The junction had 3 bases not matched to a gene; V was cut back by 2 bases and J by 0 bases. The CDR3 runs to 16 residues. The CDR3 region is CASSLSGTGDQETQYF. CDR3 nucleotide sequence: TGTGCCAGCAGCTTATCCGGGACAGGGGACCAAGAGACCCAGTACTTC.

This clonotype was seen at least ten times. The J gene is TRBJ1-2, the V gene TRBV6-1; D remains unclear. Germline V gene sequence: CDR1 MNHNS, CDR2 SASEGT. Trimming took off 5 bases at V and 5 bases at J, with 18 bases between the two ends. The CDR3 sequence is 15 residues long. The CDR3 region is CASSYDGSPGYGYTF. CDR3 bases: TGTGCCAGCAGTTACGACGGTTCACCAGGTTATGGCTACACCTTC.

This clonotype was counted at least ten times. CDR3 sequence: CASRFNPDRGGNYEQYF. The CDR3 DNA is TGTGCCAGCAGATTCAACCCTGACCGGGGAGGGAACTACGAGCAGTACTTC. The chain joins TRBV28 to TRBJ2-7, with 7 bases fitting TRBD2. J was trimmed by 3 bases and V by 6 bases; bases with no gene match: 17. This CDR3 has 17 amino acids. The germline CDR1 and CDR2 sequences are MDHEN and SYDVKM.

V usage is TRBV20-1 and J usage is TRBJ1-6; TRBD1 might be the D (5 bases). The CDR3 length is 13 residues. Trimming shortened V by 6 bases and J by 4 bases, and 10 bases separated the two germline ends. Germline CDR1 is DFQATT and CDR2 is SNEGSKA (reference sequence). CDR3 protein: CSASDRYNSPLHF. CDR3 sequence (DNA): TGCAGTGCAAGCGACAGATATAATTCACCCCTCCACTTT.

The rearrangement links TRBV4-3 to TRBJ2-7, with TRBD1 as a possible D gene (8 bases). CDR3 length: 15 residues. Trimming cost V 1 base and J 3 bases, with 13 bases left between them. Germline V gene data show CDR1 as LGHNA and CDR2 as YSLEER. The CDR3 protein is CASSQGQGTIYEQYF. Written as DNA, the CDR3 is TGCGCCAGCAGCCAAGGACAGGGGACTATCTACGAGCAGTACTTC.

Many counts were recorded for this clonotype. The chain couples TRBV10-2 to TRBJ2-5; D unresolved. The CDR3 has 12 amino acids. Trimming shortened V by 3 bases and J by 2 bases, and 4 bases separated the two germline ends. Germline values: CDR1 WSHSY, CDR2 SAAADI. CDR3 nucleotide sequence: TGCGCCAGCAGTGACCAACAAGAGACCCAGTACTTC. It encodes CASSDQQETQYF.

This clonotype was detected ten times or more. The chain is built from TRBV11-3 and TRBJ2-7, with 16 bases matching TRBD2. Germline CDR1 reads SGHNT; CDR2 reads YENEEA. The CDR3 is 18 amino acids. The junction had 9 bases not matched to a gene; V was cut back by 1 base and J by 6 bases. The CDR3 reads CASSLVPGLAGGPGEQYF. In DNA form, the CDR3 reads TGTGCCAGCAGCTTAGTTCCGGGACTAGCGGGAGGGCCCGGCGAGCAGTACTTC.

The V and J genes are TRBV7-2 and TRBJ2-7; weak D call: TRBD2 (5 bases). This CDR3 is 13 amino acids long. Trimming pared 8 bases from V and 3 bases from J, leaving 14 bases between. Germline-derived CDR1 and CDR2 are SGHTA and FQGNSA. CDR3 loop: CASGPRASYEQYF. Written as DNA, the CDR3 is TGTGCCAGCGGACCGAGGGCAAGCTACGAGCAGTACTTC.

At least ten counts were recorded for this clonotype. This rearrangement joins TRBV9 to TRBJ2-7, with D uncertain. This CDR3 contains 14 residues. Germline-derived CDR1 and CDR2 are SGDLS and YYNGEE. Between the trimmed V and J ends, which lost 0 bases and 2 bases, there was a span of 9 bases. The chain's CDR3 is CASSVGAGAYEQYF. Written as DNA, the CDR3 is TGTGCCAGCAGCGTAGGGGCAGGAGCCTACGAGCAGTACTTC.

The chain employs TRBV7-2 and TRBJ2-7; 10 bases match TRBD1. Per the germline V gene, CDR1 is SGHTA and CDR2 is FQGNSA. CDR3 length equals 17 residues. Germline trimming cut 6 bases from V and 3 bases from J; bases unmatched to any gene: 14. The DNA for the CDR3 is TGTGCCAGCAGTCCCGGGACAGGGGCTCCTCTCCTCTACGAGCAGTACTTC. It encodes CASSPGTGAPLLYEQYF. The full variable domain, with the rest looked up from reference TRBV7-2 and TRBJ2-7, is GAGVSQSPSNKVTEKGKDVELRCDPISGHTALYWYRQSLGQGLEFLIYFQGNSAPDKSGLPSDRFSAERTGGSVSTLTIQRTQQEDSAVYLCASSPGTGAPLLYEQYFGPGTRLTVT.

CDR3 amino acids: CSVEDGGGTEAFF. DNA of the CDR3: TGCAGCGTTGAAGATGGGGGGGGCACTGAAGCTTTCTTT. This chain uses TRBV29-1 with TRBJ1-1, with D possibly TRBD1 on 5 matching bases. Germline values: CDR1 SQVTM, CDR2 ANQGSEA. V lost 0 bases, J lost 4 bases, and 9 bases lay in between. The CDR3 length is 13 residues.

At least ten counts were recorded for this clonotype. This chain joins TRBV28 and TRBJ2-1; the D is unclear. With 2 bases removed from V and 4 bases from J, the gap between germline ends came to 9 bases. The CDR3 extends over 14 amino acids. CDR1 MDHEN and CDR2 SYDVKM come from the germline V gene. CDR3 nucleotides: TGTGCCAGCAGTTTAACCTCGGTTTACAATGAGCAGTTCTTC. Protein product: CASSLTSVYNEQFF.